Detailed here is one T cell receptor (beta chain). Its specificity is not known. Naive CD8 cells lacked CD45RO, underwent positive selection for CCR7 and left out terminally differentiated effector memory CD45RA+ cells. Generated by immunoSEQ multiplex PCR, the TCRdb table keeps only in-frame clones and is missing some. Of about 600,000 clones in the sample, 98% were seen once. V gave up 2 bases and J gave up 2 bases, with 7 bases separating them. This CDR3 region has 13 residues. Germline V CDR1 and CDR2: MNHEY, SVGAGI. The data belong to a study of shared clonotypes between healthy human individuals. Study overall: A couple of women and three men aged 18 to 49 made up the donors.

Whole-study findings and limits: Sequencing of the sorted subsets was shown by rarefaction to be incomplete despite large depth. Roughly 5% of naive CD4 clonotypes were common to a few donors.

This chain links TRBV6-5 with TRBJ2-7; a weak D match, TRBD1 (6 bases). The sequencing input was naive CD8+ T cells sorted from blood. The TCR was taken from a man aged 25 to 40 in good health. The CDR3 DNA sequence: TGTGCCAGCAGTTACGGGACACCCTACGAGCAGTACTTC. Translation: CASSYGTPYEQYF.